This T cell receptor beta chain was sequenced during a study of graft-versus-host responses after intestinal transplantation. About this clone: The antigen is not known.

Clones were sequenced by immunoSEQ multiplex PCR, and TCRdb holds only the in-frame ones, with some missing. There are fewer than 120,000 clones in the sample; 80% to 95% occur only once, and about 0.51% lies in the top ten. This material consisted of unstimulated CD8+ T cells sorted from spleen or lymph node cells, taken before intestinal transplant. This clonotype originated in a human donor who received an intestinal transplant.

The CDR3 loop is CASSLRSGSSYEQYF. CDR3 DNA sequence: TGTGCCAGCAGTTTGCGGAGCGGGAGTTCCTACGAGCAGTACTTC. V usage is TRBV27 and J usage is TRBJ2-7; TRBD2 aligns across 8 bases. The V segment lost 3 bases and the J segment 1 base; nucleotides outside the gene matches: 5. The CDR3 runs 15 residues. The germline gives CDR1 MNHEY, CDR2 SMNVEV (reference sequence).